These 9 T cell receptor beta chains were sequenced from one sample in a study of tumor-infiltrating lymphocytes in primary liver carcinoma. Taking about 19-31 mg of unsorted bulk tissue, the authors co-extracted RNA and DNA. Total RNA amounting to 450 to 500 ng was the source from which TCR beta cDNA was made with a constant-region primer. A slightly modified ARM-PCR protocol with three nested multiplex PCR rounds produced these TCR beta libraries. The two initial PCR rounds, around 11 cycles each, used TRBV1-TRBV30 forward and C-beta reverse primers. TCRdb fed the multiplex PCR reads into MiXCR, producing one record per CDR3 protein. The sample has 80,000 to 100,000 distinct CDR3 sequences; approximately 72% are singletons. Sequenced: tumor-adjacent normal liver tissue. The source is a man in his forties with primary liver carcinoma and hepatitis B virus infection.

This clonotype has only one observation. Compared with germline, one end of the junction differs, possibly owing to a read error. V gene TRBV28 combines with J gene TRBJ1-5; D possibly corresponds to TRBD1 (5 bases). The germline V gene encodes CDR1 MDHEN and CDR2 SYDVKM. CDR3 length equals 17 residues. CDR3 residues: CANSLGEVNYSNQPQHF. The CDR3 region has the DNA TGTGCCAACAGTTTAGGGGAGGTGAATTATAGCAATCAGCCCCAGCATTTT.

V is TRBV20-1 and J is TRBJ2-3, with 9 bases lining up with TRBD2. J lost 3 bases, V lost 6 bases, and 13 bases had no gene match. Germline CDR1 reads DFQATT; CDR2 reads SNEGSKA (reference sequence). This CDR3 comprises 16 residues. The CDR3 loop reads CSAPYGAGGPTDTQYF. The CDR3 DNA is TGCAGTGCCCCTTACGGGGCGGGAGGGCCAACAGATACGCAGTATTTT.

This clonotype was seen many times. This chain uses TRBV28 with TRBJ2-7; TRBD2 aligns across 7 bases. Looked up from germline, CDR1 is MDHEN and CDR2 is SYDVKM. Unmatched junction bases numbered 3, after V lost 2 bases and J lost 5 bases. The CDR3 extends over 13 amino acids. The CDR3 region is CASSLEGRDEQYF. As DNA, the CDR3 is TGTGCCAGCAGTTTAGAGGGGAGGGACGAGCAGTACTTC.

This clonotype was observed at least ten times. The chain uses TRBV7-3 and TRBJ2-2; maybe TRBD2 (6 bases). Deletions cut 2 bases from V and 6 bases from J, with 10 bases between. The germline gives CDR1 SGHTA, CDR2 FQGTGA. This CDR3 spans 14 amino acids. CDR3 bases: TGTGCCAGCAGCTTACTGGGACTCCCCGGGGAGCTGTTTTTT. This gives the protein CASSLLGLPGELFF.

V gene TRBV29-1 combines with J gene TRBJ2-1, with 9 bases lining up with TRBD2. Germline V gene data show CDR1 as SQVTM and CDR2 as ANQGSEA. The CDR3 totals 14 residues. CDR3 coding DNA: TGCAACACTTCGCGGGCGGGAGGGCCGAATGAGCAGTTCTTC. It yields the protein CNTSRAGGPNEQFF.

On this clonotype itself: This may come from a read error, since a much larger clone is one base off. The V call is TRBV24-1, the J call TRBJ2-3; 9 positions match TRBD2. V was clipped by 5 bases and J by 4 bases; unmatched bases: 9. The germline V gene encodes CDR1 KGHDR and CDR2 SFDVKD. The CDR3 extends over 16 amino acids. The CDR3 sequence: CATSGIAGAVPDTQYF. CDR3 bases: TGTGCCACCAGTGGTATAGCGGGAGCAGTCCCAGATACGCAGTATTTT.

By sample share, this clonotype is medium-sized. The chain links TRBV6-1 to TRBJ1-2; the match to TRBD1 covers 8 bases. The CDR3 covers 15 residues. V shed 6 bases and J 4 bases; nucleotides not matched to a gene: 10. Germline values: CDR1 MNHNS, CDR2 SASEGT. The CDR3 spells CASSPQGGQGYGYTF. The DNA of the CDR3 is TGTGCCAGCAGCCCCCAAGGAGGACAGGGCTATGGCTACACCTTC.

Comments on this clonotype: This likely comes from a read error, as the CDR3 has no conserved phenylalanine or tryptophan at its end. V gene TRBV4-1 combines with J gene TRBJ1-1; 8 bases agree with TRBD1. The CDR3 extends over 17 amino acids. Germline V gives CDR1 MGHRA, CDR2 YSYEKL. The CDR3 sequence: CASSQEATGGVNTDAFS. As DNA, the CDR3 is TGCGCCAGCAGCCAAGAGGCAACAGGGGGGGTGAACACTGATGCTTTCTCT.

The sample holds one count of this clonotype. At one boundary the junction diverges from the germline segment, which might be a read error. The V call is TRBV4-3, the J call TRBJ1-5; no clear D. The CDR3 is 15 residues long. Germline values: CDR1 LGHNA, CDR2 YSLEER. The CDR3 sequence: CASSQDRFGPQPQHF. The CDR3 DNA is TGTGCCAGCAGCCAAGATCGGTTTGGTCCTCAGCCCCAGCATTTT.